This T cell receptor (beta chain) was recovered during a study of T cells in Graves' hyperthyroidism and ophthalmopathy. About the study: Sampling of peripheral blood happened at initial diagnosis, prior to any treatment.

Amplification of TCR beta CDR3 regions was performed using RNA transcripts as template. Using the HTBI primer set, a first-round RT-PCR was run on the TCR CDR3. TCRdb independently ran MiXCR on the multiplex PCR reads; one entry per CDR3 protein. Among a few hundred thousand distinct CDR3 sequences listed, roughly an eighth were seen once. There are many counts of this clonotype. Its antigen is not identified. Overall study findings and caveats: Ophthalmopathy was distinguished from stable hyperthyroidism by 13 V-J signatures.

This CDR3 has 14 residues. Deletions cut 3 bases from V and 3 bases from J, with 8 bases between. Diagnoses were established using clinical symptoms, serum thyroxine and TRAb, thyroid ultrasound and orbital computed tomography. Cells are PBMCs isolated from roughly 9.2 ml of fresh blood. This receptor was identified in a young woman with Graves' hyperthyroidism. Sequencing was performed on blood. The chain recombines TRBV12-3 or TRBV12-4 with TRBJ1-4; no reliable D call. The CDR3 here is CASSFSGSNEKLFF. The CDR3, as DNA: TGTGCCAGCAGTTTTTCGGGGTCTAATGAAAAACTGTTTTTT.